This T cell receptor (beta chain) is from a study of blood T cell repertoires in COVID-19. Study background: Samples representing acute and convalescent COVID-19 were sourced from the United States, Italy and Spain. T cells, B-cell-depleted T cells, or PBMCs provided the cDNA or gDNA that served as material.

The V gene lost 0 bases and the J gene lost 1 base, with 13 bases spanning the gap. The CDR3 sequence is 16 residues long. The V gene's germline CDR1 is MNHEY and CDR2 SVGAGI. Authors' analysis steps: Estimation of nucleated cell counts was performed using reference gene primer amplification. Profiled with immunoSEQ multiplex PCR; TCRdb holds only in-frame clones, not every one. The D gene and trimming were derived from the DNA, and the V and J assignments and clone size from that table. The sample carries 200,000 or so clones, over 80% recorded once. This chain uses TRBV6-5 with TRBJ2-7; possible D gene TRBD1, 6 bases. The specimen sequenced was peripheral blood. The sequence derives from a human donor in a cohort sampled during active COVID-19. CDR3 region: CASSYSIGQTSYEQYF. The CDR3 DNA sequence: TGTGCCAGCAGTTACTCCATCGGACAGACTTCCTACGAGCAGTACTTC.